The clone carrying this TCR beta chain was found many times. Its matching antigen is unknown. This entry comes from a study of T-cell memory formation after mild COVID-19. Turning to the study itself: The TCR clusters were mostly specific to one donor.

Study-wide points: There were some responding clones in pre-infection memory, which suggested that cross-reactive memory had joined.

The V gene's germline CDR1 is KGHDR and CDR2 SFDVKD. The V end lost 4 bases, the J end lost 6 bases, and 26 bases lay between the germline ends. There are 18 residues in the CDR3. Sample barcodes and UMIs were carried by the TCR alpha and TCR beta cDNA libraries that 5'RACE generated with constant-segment primers. TCRdb independently ran MiXCR on the 5' RACE reads; one entry per CDR3 protein. This repertoire shows fewer than 40,000 distinct CDR3 sequences, 9.5% to 12% found once; its top ten account for less than 30%. This chain uses TRBV24-1 with TRBJ1-2, with D tentatively TRBD1 (6 bases). The sample taken for sequencing was PBMCs or a T cell subset sorted from them (not recorded which). This TCR was sampled from a man younger than 35 who had mild COVID-19 (a few samples of this study predate the infection). Cell type and time point are not known. The CDR3 DNA reads TGTGCCACCAGTGAGCCCCAGGCCAGGGGACAAATCTTGAATGGCTACACCTTC. Protein: CATSEPQARGQILNGYTF.